The source of this T cell receptor (beta chain) is a study of PD-1 blockade in classical Hodgkin lymphoma. Unmatched junction bases numbered 9, after V lost 3 bases and J lost 5 bases. The length of the CDR3 is 15 residues. In germline, CDR1 is ENHRY, CDR2 SYGVKD. With no exception, relapse followed autologous stem cell transplantation in all patients, and brentuximab vedotin exposure varied. Profiled with immunoSEQ multiplex PCR; TCRdb holds only in-frame clones, not every one. The data contain around 7,100 clones, 70% to 80% of them singletons. Sequences were derived from peripheral blood mononuclear cells (PBMCs), sampled at baseline. The J gene is TRBJ2-5, the V gene TRBV10-3; 7 bases fit TRBD2. This clonotype was sampled from a human donor with classical Hodgkin lymphoma. The CDR3 region has the DNA TGTGCCATCAGTGACGCCCTCGGACTAGGGGAGACCCAGTACTTC. As protein: CAISDALGLGETQYF.